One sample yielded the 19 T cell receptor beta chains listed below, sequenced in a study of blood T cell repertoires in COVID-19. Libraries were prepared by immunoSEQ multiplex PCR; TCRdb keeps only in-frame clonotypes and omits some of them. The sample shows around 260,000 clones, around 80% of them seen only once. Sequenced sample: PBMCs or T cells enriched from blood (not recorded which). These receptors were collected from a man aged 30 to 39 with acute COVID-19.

Here the CDR3 DNA reads TGTGCCAGCAGTTACCTCCAGGGTGGTTACGAGCAGTACGTC. Translating gives CASSYLQGGYEQYV. The V call is TRBV6-2 or TRBV6-3, the J call TRBJ2-7, with a tentative D call TRBD1 (5 bases). The CDR3 contains 14 residues. Germline V gene data show CDR1 as MNHEY and CDR2 as SVGEGT. Trimming removed 2 bases at V and 4 bases at J, with 12 bases between.

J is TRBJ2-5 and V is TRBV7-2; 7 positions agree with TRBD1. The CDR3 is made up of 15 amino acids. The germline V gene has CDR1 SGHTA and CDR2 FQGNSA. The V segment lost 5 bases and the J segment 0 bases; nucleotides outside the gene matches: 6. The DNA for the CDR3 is TGTGCCAGCAGCCGGACAGGTTCGAACCAAGAGACCCAGTACTTC. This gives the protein CASSRTGSNQETQYF.

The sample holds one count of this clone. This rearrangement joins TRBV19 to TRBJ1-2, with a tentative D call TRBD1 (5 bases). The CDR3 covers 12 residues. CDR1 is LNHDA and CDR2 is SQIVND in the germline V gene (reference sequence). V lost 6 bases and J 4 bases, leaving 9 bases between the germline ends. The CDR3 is CASRAGSYGYTF. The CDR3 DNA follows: TGTGCCAGTAGGGCAGGGTCCTATGGCTACACCTTC. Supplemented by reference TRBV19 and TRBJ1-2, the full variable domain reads DGGITQSPKYLFRKEGQNVTLSCEQNLNHDAMYWYRQDPGQGLRLIYYSQIVNDFQKGDIAEGYSVSREKKESFPLTVTSAQKNPTAFYLCASRAGSYGYTFGSGTRLTVV.

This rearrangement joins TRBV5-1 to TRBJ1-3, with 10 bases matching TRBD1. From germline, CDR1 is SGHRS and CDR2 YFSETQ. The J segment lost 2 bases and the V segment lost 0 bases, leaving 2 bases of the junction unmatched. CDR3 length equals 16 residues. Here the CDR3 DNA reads TGCGCCAGCAGCTTGGGACAGGGGGCTACTGGAAACACCATATATTTT. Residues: CASSLGQGATGNTIYF.

CDR3 coding DNA: TGTGCCAGTAGTGTATGGGGAGGGTCTGAAGCTTTCTTT. Translation: CASSVWGGSEAFF. The rearrangement links TRBV19 to TRBJ1-1; D uncertain. Trimming removed 5 bases from V and 6 bases from J, with 13 bases in between. Germline V CDR1 and CDR2: LNHDA, SQIVND (reference sequence). The CDR3 has 13 amino acids.

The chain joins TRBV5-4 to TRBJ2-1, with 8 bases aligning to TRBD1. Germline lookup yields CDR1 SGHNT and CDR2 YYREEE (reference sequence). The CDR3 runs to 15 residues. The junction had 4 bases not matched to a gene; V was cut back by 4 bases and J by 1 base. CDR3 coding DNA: TGTGCCAGCAGCCCAGGGGGCGAGTCCTACAATGAGCAGTTCTTC. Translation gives CASSPGGESYNEQFF.

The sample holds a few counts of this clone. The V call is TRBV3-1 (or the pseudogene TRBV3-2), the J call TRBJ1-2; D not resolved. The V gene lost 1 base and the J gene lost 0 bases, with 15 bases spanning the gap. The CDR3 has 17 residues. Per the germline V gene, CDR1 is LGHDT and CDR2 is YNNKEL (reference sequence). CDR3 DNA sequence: TGTGCCAGCAGCCAAGCGGCAGCGGACGTAGCTAACTATGGCTACACCTTC. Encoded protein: CASSQAAADVANYGYTF.

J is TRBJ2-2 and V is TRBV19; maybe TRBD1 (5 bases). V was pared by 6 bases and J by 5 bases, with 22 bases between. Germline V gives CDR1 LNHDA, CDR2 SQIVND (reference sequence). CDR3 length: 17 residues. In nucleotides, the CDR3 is TGTGCCAGTAGGTTACTTTCGGGCAGGGCTGAAACCGGGGAGCTGTTTTTT. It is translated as CASRLLSGRAETGELFF.

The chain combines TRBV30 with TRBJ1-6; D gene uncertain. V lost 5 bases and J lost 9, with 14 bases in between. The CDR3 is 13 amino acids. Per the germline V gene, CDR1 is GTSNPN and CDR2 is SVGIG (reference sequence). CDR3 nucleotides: TGTGCCTGGGTCGGGGAGGGAAGTTCACCCCTCCACTTT. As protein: CAWVGEGSSPLHF.

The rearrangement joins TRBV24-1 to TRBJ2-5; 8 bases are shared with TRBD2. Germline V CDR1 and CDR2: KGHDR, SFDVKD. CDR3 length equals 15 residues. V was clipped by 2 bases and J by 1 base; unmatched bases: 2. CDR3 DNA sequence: TGTGCCACCAGTGATTCGGGGGGGGCCCAAGAGACCCAGTACTTC. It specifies CATSDSGGAQETQYF.

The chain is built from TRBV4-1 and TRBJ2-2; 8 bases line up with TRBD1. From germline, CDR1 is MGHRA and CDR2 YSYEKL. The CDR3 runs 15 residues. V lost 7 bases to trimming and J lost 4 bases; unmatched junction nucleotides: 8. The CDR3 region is CASTDRTGSTGELFF. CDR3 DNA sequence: TGCGCCAGCACCGACCGGACAGGGTCCACCGGGGAGCTGTTTTTT.

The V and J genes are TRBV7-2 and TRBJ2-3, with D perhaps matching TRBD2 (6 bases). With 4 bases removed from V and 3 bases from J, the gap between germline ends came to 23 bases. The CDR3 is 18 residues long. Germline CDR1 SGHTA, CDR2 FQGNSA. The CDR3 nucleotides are TGTGCCAGCAGCTACTTGATAGCGGCAGCATCATATACAGATACGCAGTATTTT. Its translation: CASSYLIAAASYTDTQYF.

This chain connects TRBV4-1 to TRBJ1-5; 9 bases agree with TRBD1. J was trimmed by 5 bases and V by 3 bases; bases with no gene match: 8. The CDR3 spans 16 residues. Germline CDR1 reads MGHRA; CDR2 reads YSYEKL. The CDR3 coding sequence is TGCGCCAGCAGCCACCAACCGGACAGGGGCGATCAGCCCCAGCATTTT. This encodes CASSHQPDRGDQPQHF.

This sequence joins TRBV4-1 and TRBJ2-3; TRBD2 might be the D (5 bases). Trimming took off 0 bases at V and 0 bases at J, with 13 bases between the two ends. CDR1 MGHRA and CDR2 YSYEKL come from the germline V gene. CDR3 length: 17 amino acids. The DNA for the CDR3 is TGCGCCAGCAGCCAAGAGACGGCAGCGGCTAGCACAGATACGCAGTATTTT. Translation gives CASSQETAAASTDTQYF.

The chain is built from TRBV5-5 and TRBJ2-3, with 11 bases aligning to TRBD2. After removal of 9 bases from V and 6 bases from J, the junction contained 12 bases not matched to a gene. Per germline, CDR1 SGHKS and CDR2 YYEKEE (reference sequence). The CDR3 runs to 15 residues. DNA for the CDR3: TGTGCCACCATGACTAGCGGGACGGCACGTGATACGCAGTATTTT. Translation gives CATMTSGTARDTQYF.

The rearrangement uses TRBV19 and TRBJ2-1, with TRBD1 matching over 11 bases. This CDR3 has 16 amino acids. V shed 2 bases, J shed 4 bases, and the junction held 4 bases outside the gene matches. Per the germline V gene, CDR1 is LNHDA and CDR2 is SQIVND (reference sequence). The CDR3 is CASSIRTGGGYNEQFF. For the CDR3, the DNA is TGTGCCAGTAGTATAAGGACAGGGGGCGGATACAATGAGCAGTTCTTC.

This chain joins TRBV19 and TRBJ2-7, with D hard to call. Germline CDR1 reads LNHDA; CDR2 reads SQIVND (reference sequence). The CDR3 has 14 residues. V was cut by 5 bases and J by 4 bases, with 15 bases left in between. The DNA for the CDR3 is TGTGCCAGTAGTTTCGCTTACCCGGGTTACGAGCAGTACGTC. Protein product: CASSFAYPGYEQYV.

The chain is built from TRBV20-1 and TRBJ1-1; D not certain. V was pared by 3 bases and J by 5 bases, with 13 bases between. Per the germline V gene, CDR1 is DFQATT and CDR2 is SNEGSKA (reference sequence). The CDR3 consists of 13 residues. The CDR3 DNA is TGCAGTGCTAGTAGGGAGGTTGAGACTGAAGCTTTCTTT. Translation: CSASREVETEAFF.

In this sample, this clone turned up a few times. CDR3 residues: CASSYNFRDRPYGYTF. The DNA for the CDR3 is TGTGCCAGCAGTTACAACTTCCGGGACAGGCCTTATGGCTACACCTTC. This sequence joins TRBV6-5 and TRBJ1-2, with 8 nucleotides matching TRBD1. V was pared by 2 bases and J by 5 bases, with 10 bases of the junction left unmatched. This CDR3 contains 16 residues. The germline gives CDR1 MNHEY, CDR2 SVGAGI.